A selection of T cell receptor beta chains follows, all from one sample in a study of Tregs in tolerant kidney transplant recipients. The protocol was immunoSEQ multiplex PCR, while the TCRdb copy is restricted to in-frame clones and leaves out a portion. The sample has 100,000 to 150,000 clones, about 90% seen once. The specimen was CD4+ T cells from blood. The source is a human donor in good health. Each CDR3 is given with its conserved first and last residue. D genes are given only for firm matches. Part of the rows lack a size; the others show once, few, many or a class for expanded clones.

>-|TRBJ2-4|TRBV18|-
TGTGCCACTAGCGAGACCTCCAAAAACATTCAGTACTTC
CATSETSKNIQYF
>-|TRBJ2-1|TRBV16|TRBD2
TGTGCCAGCAGCCACGGAGTCGGCCAGGGGACTAGCGGGGGTGGGGATGAGCAGTTCTTC
CASSHGVGQGTSGGGDEQFF
>-|TRBJ2-2|TRBV6-4|TRBD1
TGTGCCAGCAGAAGACAGGGGGCTTCCCCCGGGGAGCTGTTTTTT
CASRRQGASPGELFF
>-|TRBJ2-7|TRBV27|-
TGTGCCAGCAGTTTCGACAGTGGTCTCGAGCAGTACTTC
CASSFDSGLEQYF
>-|TRBJ2-3|TRBV7-3|TRBD1
TGTGCCAGCAGCTCTGCCGGGACAGGGGGTACAGATACGCAGTATTTT
CASSSAGTGGTDTQYF
>-|TRBJ2-1|TRBV5-1|TRBD1
TGCGCCAGCAGCTTGGGTCAGGGGGCGCGGAATGAGCAGTTCTTC
CASSLGQGARNEQFF
>-|TRBJ1-2|TRBV6-1|-
TGTGCCAGCAGTGGGGGTTGGAACTATGGCTACACCTTC
CASSGGWNYGYTF
>-|TRBJ1-2|TRBV18|-
TGTGCCAGCTCACCACCGGGCAGGGGCGGCGGCTATGGCTACACCTTC
CASSPPGRGGGYGYTF
>-|TRBJ1-4|TRBV10-2|-
TGCGCCAGCAGTGAGTTCGTGGGGCAGGAACTGTTTTTT
CASSEFVGQELFF
>-|TRBJ1-1|TRBV27|-
TGTGCCAGCAGTTTAAAGATACAGCTGAACACTGAAGCTTTCTTT
CASSLKIQLNTEAFF
>-|TRBJ2-3|TRBV7-6|TRBD2
TGTGCCAGCAGCCGACTAGCGGGAGAATCAGATACGCAGTATTTT
CASSRLAGESDTQYF
>-|TRBJ2-5|TRBV5-6|TRBD1
TGTGCCAGCAGCCCGCGTGGGCCCGGGACAGGGCACTTC
CASSPRGPGTGHF
>-|TRBJ2-7|TRBV18|TRBD2
TGTGCCAGCTCACCCAGTGAGGCTAGCGGGGCCTATTTCGGACTCTACGAGCAGTACTTC
CASSPSEASGAYFGLYEQYF
>-|TRBJ1-2|TRBV9|-
TGTGCCAGCAGCGTAAGCCCGGGAGATAACTATGGCTACACCTTC
CASSVSPGDNYGYTF
>once|TRBJ1-2|TRBV6-5|TRBD1
TGTGCCAGCAGCTCTTCAGGGGGGAACTATGGCTACACCTTC
CASSSSGGNYGYTF
>-|TRBJ2-7|TRBV7-8|-
TGTGCCAGCAGCTTAGTTAGCGCGATCCTCTCCTACGAGCAGTACTTC
CASSLVSAILSYEQYF
>-|TRBJ1-4|TRBV5-1|TRBD1
TGCGCCAGCAGTACCACCGGGACAGGGGAAAAACTGTTTTTT
CASSTTGTGEKLFF
>-|TRBJ1-2|TRBV7-6|-
TGTGCCAGCAGCCCCAGGACAGAGGTTGGCTATGGCTACACCTTC
CASSPRTEVGYGYTF
>-|TRBJ2-3|TRBV5-4|-
TGTGCCAGCAGCTTGGGAGGGGCCGGGACAGATACGCAGTATTTT
CASSLGGAGTDTQYF
>-|TRBJ1-2|TRBV5-5|-
TGTGCCAGCAGCTTGGAATTCTGGGGGGACTATGGCTACACCTTC
CASSLEFWGDYGYTF
>few|TRBJ1-1|TRBV5-1|-
TGCGCCAGCAGCTTGGAACTTGGGGGGCAAAACACTGAAGCTTTCTTT
CASSLELGGQNTEAFF
>-|TRBJ1-1|TRBV12-5|-
TGTGCTAGCGGGGGGACATTGAACACTGAAGCTTTCTTT
CASGGTLNTEAFF
>-|TRBJ1-3|TRBV11-1|-
TGTGCCAGCAGCTTTGAGGGGCACGGCTCTGGAAACACCATATATTTT
CASSFEGHGSGNTIYF
>-|TRBJ1-1|TRBV19|-
TGTGCCAGTAGTATAGGTAGGGGGAATACTGAAGCTTTCTTT
CASSIGRGNTEAFF
>-|TRBJ1-1|TRBV18|-
TGTGCCAGCTCACCCGGTAGAGCCCTCGGTACTGAAGCTTTCTTT
CASSPGRALGTEAFF
>few|TRBJ2-7|TRBV5-1|TRBD2
TGCGCCAGCAGCTTGTCTGTAGGACTAGCGGAAGACGAGCAGTACTTC
CASSLSVGLAEDEQYF
>-|TRBJ2-5|TRBV5-6|TRBD1
TGTGCCAGCACCCGGGACAGGGGGTTCCCAGAGACCCAGTACTTC
CASTRDRGFPETQYF
>-|TRBJ2-5|TRBV2|-
TGTGCCAGTTGCACCGGGAGACAAGAGACCCAGTACTTC
CASCTGRQETQYF
>-|TRBJ2-2|TRBV7-2|TRBD2
TGTGCCAGCAGCTTTCTCGGACTAGCGGGGAACACCGGGGAGCTGTTTTTT
CASSFLGLAGNTGELFF
>-|TRBJ1-1|TRBV20-1|-
TGCAGTGCTCCGACGAACGCTGAAGCTTTCTTT
CSAPTNAEAFF
>-|TRBJ2-3|TRBV10-1|TRBD1
TGCGCCAGCAGCTTGGACAGGGCACACACAGATACGCAGTATTTT
CASSLDRAHTDTQYF
>-|TRBJ1-1|TRBV25-1|-
TGTGCCAGCAGTGGTAGTAGGGGCGACACTGAAGCTTTCTTT
CASSGSRGDTEAFF
>once|TRBJ2-2|TRBV9|-
TGTGCCAGCAGGGAAGACGGGGGCACCGGGGAGCTGTTTTTT
CASREDGGTGELFF
>-|TRBJ1-3|TRBV4-1|TRBD1
TGCGCCAGCAGCCGCGACCGCGGGACAGGGAGCACCATATATTTT
CASSRDRGTGSTIYF
>-|TRBJ2-1|TRBV2|TRBD1
TGTGCCAGCAGTCGGACAGGGGGCAGGTGGAATGAGCAGTTCTTC
CASSRTGGRWNEQFF
>-|TRBJ2-1|TRBV5-4|-
TGTGCCAGCAGCTTGGGTCTTCGGAATGAGCAGTTCTTC
CASSLGLRNEQFF
>once|TRBJ2-5|TRBV7-9|TRBD2
TGTGCCAGCAGCCCCTCAGCGGGACGGGGAGAGACCCAGTACTTC
CASSPSAGRGETQYF
>-|TRBJ2-7|TRBV30|-
TGTGCCTGGAGTCCGCCGGGGTTGCCTGGCTCCTACGAGCAGTACTTC
CAWSPPGLPGSYEQYF
>-|TRBJ1-2|TRBV19|-
TGTGCCAGTTCCGCAGGGTGGGCTAACTATGGCTACACCTTC
CASSAGWANYGYTF
>once|TRBJ1-4|TRBV7-9|-
TGTGCCAGCAGCGCCAGGTGGGGGTCAACTAATGAAAAACTGTTTTTT
CASSARWGSTNEKLFF
>-|TRBJ1-2|TRBV30|TRBD1
TGTGCCTGGACGGACAGGGGGCCTGGGGGCTACACCTTC
CAWTDRGPGGYTF
>-|TRBJ1-1|TRBV9|TRBD1
TGTGCCAGCAGCCGGGACAGGGGGCGCGAAAACACTGAAGCTTTCTTT
CASSRDRGRENTEAFF